Following are 26 T cell receptor beta chains from one sample sequenced in a study of cytomegalovirus exposure and HLA in healthy donors. Sequencing used immunoSEQ multiplex PCR; TCRdb keeps in-frame clones, though not all of them. The data hold approximately 150,000 clones, with about 89% observed a single time. Sequencing used PBMCs. These receptors were obtained from a man aged 18 to 29 in good health and CMV-seropositive.

V gene TRBV13 combines with J gene TRBJ1-2, with D unclear. Trimming pared 0 bases from V and 0 bases from J, leaving 5 bases between. The germline gives CDR1 PRHDT, CDR2 FYEKMQ (reference sequence). The CDR3 is 14 amino acids. In DNA, the CDR3 is TGTGCCAGCAGCTTAGGTAGCGCTAACTATGGCTACACCTTC. Amino acid sequence: CASSLGSANYGYTF.

The chain joins TRBV18 to TRBJ2-7; TRBD2 agrees at 8 bases. V shed 0 bases and J 2 bases; nucleotides not matched to a gene: 6. CDR1 is KGHSH and CDR2 is LQKENI in the germline V gene. The CDR3 length is 16 residues. The CDR3 sequence: CASSPPWTGGPYEQYF. The CDR3 DNA follows: TGTGCCAGCTCACCACCTTGGACGGGAGGGCCCTACGAGCAGTACTTC.

The chain recombines TRBV27 with TRBJ1-1; D gene uncertain. The CDR3 has 13 amino acids. Trimming cost V 2 bases and J 1 base, with 5 bases left between them. Germline CDR1 is MNHEY and CDR2 is SMNVEV (reference sequence). CDR3 in amino acids: CASSLGTNTEAFF. The CDR3 coding sequence is TGTGCCAGCAGTTTAGGCACGAACACTGAAGCTTTCTTT.

The rearrangement uses TRBV4-1 and TRBJ1-1, with D unclear. Trimming cost V 2 bases and J 1 base, with 11 bases left between them. The germline V gene has CDR1 MGHRA and CDR2 YSYEKL. The length of the CDR3 is 15 residues. Here the CDR3 reads CASSQRTAPNTEAFF. The CDR3 coding sequence is TGCGCCAGCAGCCAAAGGACTGCACCGAACACTGAAGCTTTCTTT.

The genes are TRBV27 and TRBJ2-7; TRBD1 agrees at 8 bases. The CDR3 length is 15 residues. V was clipped by 6 bases and J by 6 bases; unmatched bases: 13. From germline, CDR1 is MNHEY and CDR2 SMNVEV (reference sequence). The CDR3 DNA follows: TGTGCCAGCAGCGACAGGGGAGGTGGGAGTTTCGAGCAGTACTTC. Residues: CASSDRGGGSFEQYF.

The chain's CDR3 is CASSPSGTGGRGEKLFF. The CDR3 bases are TGTGCCAGCAGTCCCTCCGGGACAGGGGGCAGGGGTGAAAAACTGTTTTTT. J is TRBJ1-4 and V is TRBV28; 12 positions agree with TRBD1. Looked up from germline, CDR1 is MDHEN and CDR2 is SYDVKM. This CDR3 has 17 residues. The V gene end was trimmed by 5 bases and the J gene end by 7 bases; junction bases not matched to a gene: 11.

The V and J genes are TRBV9 and TRBJ1-5, with D perhaps TRBD1 (6 bases). V was cut by 3 bases and J by 9 bases, with 10 bases left in between. The germline gives CDR1 SGDLS, CDR2 YYNGEE. CDR3 length equals 12 residues. Here the CDR3 reads CASSGPTGPQHF. The CDR3 region has the DNA TGTGCCAGCAGCGGGCCGACAGGGCCCCAGCATTTT.

The chain employs TRBV18 and TRBJ2-7; a possible D gene is TRBD1 (6 bases). Germline V lookup: CDR1 KGHSH, CDR2 LQKENI. Trimming left V 4 bases short and J 3 bases short, with 10 bases between. There are 13 residues in the CDR3. The CDR3 sequence is CASSQGTNYEQYF. The CDR3 nucleotides are TGTGCCAGCTCACAAGGGACAAACTACGAGCAGTACTTC.

The chain recombines TRBV19 with TRBJ2-2; the match to TRBD1 covers 9 bases. Germline assignment: CDR1 LNHDA and CDR2 SQIVND (reference sequence). V lost 2 bases and J lost 5; bases outside the gene matches: 6. This CDR3 region has 16 residues. CDR3 sequence (DNA): TGTGCCAGTAGTATATTTCGGACAGGGGATACCGGGGAGCTGTTTTTT. It encodes CASSIFRTGDTGELFF.

V gene TRBV9 combines with J gene TRBJ2-1, with 10 bases fitting TRBD2. From germline, CDR1 is SGDLS and CDR2 YYNGEE. The CDR3 sequence is 16 residues long. V shed 0 bases, J shed 4 bases, and the junction held 4 bases outside the gene matches. The DNA for the CDR3 is TGTGCCAGCAGCGTAGTGGGGACTAGCGTGTACAATGAGCAGTTCTTC. Its protein product is CASSVVGTSVYNEQFF.

The CDR3 region is CSVLAGGKEQFF. CDR3 nucleotide sequence: TGCAGCGTACTAGCGGGGGGTAAGGAGCAGTTCTTC. The chain carries TRBV29-1 and TRBJ2-1; 12 bases align to TRBD2. The J segment lost 10 bases and the V segment lost 6 bases, leaving 4 bases of the junction unmatched. This CDR3 has 12 residues. Per germline, CDR1 SQVTM and CDR2 ANQGSEA.

This chain links TRBV2 with TRBJ2-2; D remains ambiguous. This CDR3 has 17 amino acids. Per the germline V gene, CDR1 is SNHLY and CDR2 is FYNNEI. The V end was cut by 6 bases, the J end by 2 bases, with 19 bases between. The CDR3 is CASSQAPLLGNTGELFF. The CDR3 DNA sequence: TGTGCCAGCAGCCAGGCGCCACTCCTTGGAAACACCGGGGAGCTGTTTTTT.

The V call is TRBV4-3, the J call TRBJ2-1; TRBD2 agrees at 9 bases. Trimming removed 1 base from V and 0 bases from J; junction bases left unmatched: 4. There are 17 residues in the CDR3. Germline V lookup: CDR1 LGHNA, CDR2 YSLEER. CDR3: CASSQGTSESSYNEQFF. Here the CDR3 DNA reads TGCGCCAGCAGCCAAGGGACTAGCGAGAGCTCCTACAATGAGCAGTTCTTC.

V is TRBV5-6 and J is TRBJ2-1; D call uncertain. Trimming cost V 4 bases and J 0 bases, with 8 bases left between them. The germline CDR1 and CDR2 sequences are SGHDT and YYEEEE. CDR3 size: 14 residues. CDR3 in DNA: TGTGCCAGCAGCGAGTTCCGCTCCTACAATGAGCAGTTCTTC. Protein product: CASSEFRSYNEQFF.

The gene calls are TRBV10-3 and TRBJ1-1, with 8 bases matching TRBD1. Germline values: CDR1 ENHRY, CDR2 SYGVKD. Trimming at V came to 4 bases and at J to 5 bases, leaving 0 bases not matched to a gene. The CDR3 has 12 amino acids. The CDR3 nucleotides are TGTGCCATCAGTGGGACAGGGACTGAAGCTTTCTTT. It is translated as CAISGTGTEAFF.

This clone appeared a few times. J is TRBJ2-7 and V is TRBV27; D perhaps matches TRBD1 (5 bases). The CDR3 sequence is 12 residues long. The V and J ends lost 7 bases and 5 bases respectively, with 12 bases between them. Germline V gene lookup returns CDR1 MNHEY and CDR2 SMNVEV (reference sequence). This CDR3 is CASTGQGDEQYF. The CDR3 nucleotides read TGTGCCAGCACTGGCCAGGGTGACGAGCAGTACTTC.

This chain joins TRBV6-5 and TRBJ2-7; no firm D call. The CDR3 runs to 11 residues. Between the trimmed V and J ends, which lost 6 bases and 6 bases, there was a span of 9 bases. Per the germline V gene, CDR1 is MNHEY and CDR2 is SVGAGI. CDR3 DNA sequence: TGTGCCAGCAGCATACCGGGCGAGCAGTACTTC. Protein: CASSIPGEQYF.

The chain recombines TRBV18 with TRBJ2-5; D is possibly TRBD1 (6 bases). V lost 3 bases to trimming and J lost 2 bases, with 13 bases between them. CDR3 length: 15 amino acids. CDR1 is KGHSH, CDR2 LQKENI, per germline. DNA for the CDR3: TGTGCCAGCTCACCCCTAGGCGGACAGCAAGAGACCCAGTACTTC. Its translation is CASSPLGGQQETQYF.

This clone was seen only a few times. Other DNA sequences in the sample encode the same CDR3. The chain couples TRBV30 to TRBJ1-5, with D maybe TRBD1 (5 bases). Trimming pared 4 bases from V and 0 bases from J, leaving 7 bases between. Germline V lookup: CDR1 GTSNPN, CDR2 SVGIG (reference sequence). This CDR3 comprises 13 residues. The CDR3 sequence is CAWTGGSNQPQHF. The CDR3 DNA sequence: TGTGCCTGGACGGGGGGTAGCAATCAGCCCCAGCATTTT.

V and J are TRBV19 and TRBJ2-2, with 10 bases that match TRBD2. After removal of 5 bases from V and 3 bases from J, the junction contained 6 bases not matched to a gene. From germline, CDR1 is LNHDA and CDR2 SQIVND (reference sequence). CDR3 length: 16 amino acids. CDR3 nucleotide sequence: TGTGCCAGTAGTCGTTTCGGACTAGCGGACACCGGGGAGCTGTTTTTT. Its protein is CASSRFGLADTGELFF.

The gene calls are TRBV2 and TRBJ2-7; TRBD2 matches 13 bases. The germline CDR1 and CDR2 sequences are SNHLY and FYNNEI. Trimming took 4 bases from V and 2 from J; bases not matched to a gene: 5. CDR3 length equals 16 residues. CDR3 sequence (DNA): TGTGCCAGCAGTGGTGGGACTAGCGGGATGGCCTACGAGCAGTACTTC. It codes for CASSGGTSGMAYEQYF.

The V gene is TRBV9, the J gene TRBJ2-3; D is perhaps TRBD2 (6 bases). V was pared by 0 bases and J by 0 bases, with 20 bases between. The CDR3 is made up of 19 amino acids. CDR1 is SGDLS, CDR2 YYNGEE, per germline. The chain's CDR3 is CASSVAILGGGFSTDTQYF. CDR3 sequence (DNA): TGTGCCAGCAGCGTAGCTATCCTGGGGGGAGGCTTTAGCACAGATACGCAGTATTTT. The full variable domain, completed using reference TRBV9 and TRBJ2-3, is DSGVTQTPKHLITATGQRVTLRCSPRSGDLSVYWYQQSLDQGLQFLIQYYNGEERAKGNILERFSAQQFPDLHSELNLSSLELGDSALYFCASSVAILGGGFSTDTQYFGPGTRLTVL.

This clone was seen only once. The CDR3 nucleotides read TGTGCCAGCAGTCTAGATACAGGGGAGAAAAATGAGCAGTTCTTC. It codes for CASSLDTGEKNEQFF. The chain is built from TRBV9 and TRBJ2-1, with 7 bases identical to TRBD1. The V and J ends lost 5 bases and 7 bases, in that order; junction bases with no gene match: 12. Germline values: CDR1 SGDLS, CDR2 YYNGEE. The CDR3 length is 15 residues.

The V gene is TRBV19, the J gene TRBJ1-5; maybe TRBD1 (6 bases). Germline V gives CDR1 LNHDA, CDR2 SQIVND (reference sequence). The CDR3 has 14 amino acids. Trimming removed 7 bases from V and 3 bases from J, with 13 bases in between. In DNA, the CDR3 is TGTGCCAGTAAAGGGGGGGAGGTCAATCAGCCCCAGCATTTT. It is translated as CASKGGEVNQPQHF. Filled out from reference TRBV19 and TRBJ1-5, the complete variable domain reads DGGITQSPKYLFRKEGQNVTLSCEQNLNHDAMYWYRQDPGQGLRLIYYSQIVNDFQKGDIAEGYSVSREKKESFPLTVTSAQKNPTAFYLCASKGGEVNQPQHFGDGTRLSIL.

This clone has just a few counts. The rearrangement joins TRBV6-1 to TRBJ1-5; a possible D gene is TRBD1 (5 bases). Germline V gene sequence: CDR1 MNHNS, CDR2 SASEGT. The CDR3 spans 15 residues. Trimming stripped 4 bases from V and 6 bases from J, with 16 bases between. This CDR3 is CASSVETEFGQPQHF. The CDR3 bases are TGTGCCAGCAGTGTAGAGACAGAATTCGGTCAGCCCCAGCATTTT.

The chain employs TRBV6-1 and TRBJ2-1; a possible D gene is TRBD2 (7 bases). V lost 7 bases and J lost 8, with 21 bases in between. This CDR3 contains 15 residues. The V gene's germline CDR1 is MNHNS and CDR2 SASEGT. CDR3 nucleotide sequence: TGTGCCAGCATACGGGGGGCACAGCCGAGGGATGAGCAGTTCTTC. It translates to CASIRGAQPRDEQFF.